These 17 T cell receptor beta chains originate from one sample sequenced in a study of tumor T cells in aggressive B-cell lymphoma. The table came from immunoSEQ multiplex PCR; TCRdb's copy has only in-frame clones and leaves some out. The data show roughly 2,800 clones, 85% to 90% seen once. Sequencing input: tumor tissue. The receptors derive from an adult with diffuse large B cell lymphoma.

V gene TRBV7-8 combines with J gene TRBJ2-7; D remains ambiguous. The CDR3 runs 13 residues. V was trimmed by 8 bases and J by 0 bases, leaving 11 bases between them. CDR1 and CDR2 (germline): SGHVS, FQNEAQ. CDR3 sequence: CASSPRISYEQYF. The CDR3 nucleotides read TGTGCCAGCTCACCGCGAATCTCCTACGAGCAGTACTTC.

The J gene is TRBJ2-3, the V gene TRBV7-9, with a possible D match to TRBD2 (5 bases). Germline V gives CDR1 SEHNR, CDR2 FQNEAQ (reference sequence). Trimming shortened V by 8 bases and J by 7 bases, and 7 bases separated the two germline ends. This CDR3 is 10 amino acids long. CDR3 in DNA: TGTGCCAGCTCGGGGTATACGCAGTATTTT. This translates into CASSGYTQYF.

The CDR3 bases are TGTGCCAGCAGCCTTGGGACAGGGGTAACAGATACGCAGTATTTT. This codes for CASSLGTGVTDTQYF. The J gene is TRBJ2-3, the V gene TRBV7-9, with TRBD1 matching over 10 bases. The CDR3 is made up of 15 amino acids. Trimming at V came to 5 bases and at J to 3 bases, leaving 5 bases not matched to a gene. Germline V gives CDR1 SEHNR, CDR2 FQNEAQ (reference sequence). The entire variable domain, with the rest obtained from reference TRBV7-9 and TRBJ2-3, is as follows: DTGVSQNPRHKITKRGQNVTFRCDPISEHNRLYWYRQTLGQGPEFLTYFQNEAQLEKSRLLSDRFSAERPKGSFSTLEIQRTEQGDSAMYLCASSLGTGVTDTQYFGPGTRLTVL.

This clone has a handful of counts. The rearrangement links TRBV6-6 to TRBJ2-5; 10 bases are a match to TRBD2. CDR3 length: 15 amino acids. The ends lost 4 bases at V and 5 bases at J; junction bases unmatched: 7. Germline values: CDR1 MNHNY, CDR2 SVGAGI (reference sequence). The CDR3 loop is CASSSVAGGRETQYF. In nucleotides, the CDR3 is TGTGCCAGCAGTTCCGTAGCGGGGGGCCGGGAGACCCAGTACTTC.

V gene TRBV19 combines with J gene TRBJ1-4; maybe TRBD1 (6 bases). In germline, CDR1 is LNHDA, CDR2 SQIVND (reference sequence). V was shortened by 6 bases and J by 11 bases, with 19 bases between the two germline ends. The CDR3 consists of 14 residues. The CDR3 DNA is TGTGCCAGTAGCAGGGGTGGACCCGGGGAGAAACTGTTTTTT. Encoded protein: CASSRGGPGEKLFF.

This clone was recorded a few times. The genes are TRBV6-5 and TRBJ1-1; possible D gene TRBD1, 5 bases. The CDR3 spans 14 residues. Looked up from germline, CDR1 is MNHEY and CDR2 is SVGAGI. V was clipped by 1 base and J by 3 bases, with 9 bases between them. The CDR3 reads CASSYYGGYTEAFF. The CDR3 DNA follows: TGTGCCAGCAGTTACTACGGGGGGTACACTGAAGCTTTCTTT.

CDR3 nucleotide sequence: TGTGCCAGCTCAGCGTCGAGGGACACTGAAGCTTTCTTT. Encoded protein: CASSASRDTEAFF. The J gene is TRBJ1-1, the V gene TRBV18; D is unresolved. The germline gives CDR1 KGHSH, CDR2 LQKENI. The V gene lost 5 bases and the J gene lost 3 bases, with 10 bases spanning the gap. The CDR3 loop spans 13 amino acids. Based on the CDR3 plus reference TRBV18 and TRBJ1-1, the full variable domain is NAGVMQNPRHLVRRRGQEARLRCSPMKGHSHVYWYRQLPEEGLKFMVYLQKENIIDESGMPKERFSAEFPKEGPSILRIQQVVRGDSAAYFCASSASRDTEAFFGQGTRLTVV.

In nucleotides, the CDR3 is TGTGCCAGCAGCCAGAAACGGCCCGAGGTCGGAAACACCATATATTTT. Its translation: CASSQKRPEVGNTIYF. The chain has TRBV6-6 and TRBJ1-3; D not certain. Germline loops: CDR1 MNHNY, CDR2 SVGAGI (reference sequence). Trimming left V 6 bases short and J 4 bases short, with 19 bases between. There are 16 residues in the CDR3.

The CDR3: CASRKEDGQGEKLFF. For the CDR3, the DNA is TGTGCCAGCAGAAAAGAGGATGGACAGGGTGAAAAACTGTTTTTT. The chain combines TRBV6-4 with TRBJ1-4; 8 positions match TRBD1. Germline V gene sequence: CDR1 MRHNA, CDR2 SNTAGT. The CDR3 loop spans 15 amino acids. V gave up 6 bases and J gave up 7 bases; unmatched junction bases: 10.

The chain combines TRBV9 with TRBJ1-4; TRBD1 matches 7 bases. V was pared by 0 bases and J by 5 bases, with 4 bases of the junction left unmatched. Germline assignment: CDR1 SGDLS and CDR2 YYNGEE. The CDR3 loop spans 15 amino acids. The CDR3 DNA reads TGTGCCAGCAGCGTAGGCCTACAGGGGAATGAAAAACTGTTTTTT. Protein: CASSVGLQGNEKLFF.

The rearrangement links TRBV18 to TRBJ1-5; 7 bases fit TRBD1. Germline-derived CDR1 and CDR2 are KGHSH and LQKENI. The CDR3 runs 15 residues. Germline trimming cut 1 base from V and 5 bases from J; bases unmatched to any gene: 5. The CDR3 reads CASSPLGQEDQPQHF. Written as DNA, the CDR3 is TGTGCCAGCTCACCACTAGGACAGGAGGATCAGCCCCAGCATTTT.

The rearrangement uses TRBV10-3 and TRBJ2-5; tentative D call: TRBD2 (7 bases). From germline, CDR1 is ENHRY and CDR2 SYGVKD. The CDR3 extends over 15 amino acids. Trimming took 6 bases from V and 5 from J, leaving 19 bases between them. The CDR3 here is CAIRARGGPTETQYF. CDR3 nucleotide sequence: TGTGCCATCAGGGCGAGGGGGGGGCCCACGGAGACCCAGTACTTC.

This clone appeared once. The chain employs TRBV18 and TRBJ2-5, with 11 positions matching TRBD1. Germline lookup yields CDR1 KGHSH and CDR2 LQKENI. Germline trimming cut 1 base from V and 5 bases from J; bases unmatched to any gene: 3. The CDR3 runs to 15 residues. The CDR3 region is CASSPLDRGPETQYF. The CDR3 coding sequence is TGTGCCAGCTCACCACTGGACAGGGGGCCGGAGACCCAGTACTTC. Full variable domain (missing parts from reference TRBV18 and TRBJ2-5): NAGVMQNPRHLVRRRGQEARLRCSPMKGHSHVYWYRQLPEEGLKFMVYLQKENIIDESGMPKERFSAEFPKEGPSILRIQQVVRGDSAAYFCASSPLDRGPETQYFGPGTRLLVL.

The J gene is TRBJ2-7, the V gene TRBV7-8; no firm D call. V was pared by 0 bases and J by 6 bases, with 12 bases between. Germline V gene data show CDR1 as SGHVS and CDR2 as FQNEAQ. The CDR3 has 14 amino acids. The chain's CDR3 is CASSLAATYGEQYF. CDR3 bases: TGTGCCAGCAGCTTAGCTGCGACATACGGCGAGCAGTACTTC.

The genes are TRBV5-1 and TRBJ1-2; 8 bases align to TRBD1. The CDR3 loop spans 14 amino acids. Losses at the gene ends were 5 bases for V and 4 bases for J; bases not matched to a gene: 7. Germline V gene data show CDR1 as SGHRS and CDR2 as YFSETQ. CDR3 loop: CASRREDRAYGYTF. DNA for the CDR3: TGCGCCAGCAGAAGGGAGGACAGGGCCTATGGCTACACCTTC.

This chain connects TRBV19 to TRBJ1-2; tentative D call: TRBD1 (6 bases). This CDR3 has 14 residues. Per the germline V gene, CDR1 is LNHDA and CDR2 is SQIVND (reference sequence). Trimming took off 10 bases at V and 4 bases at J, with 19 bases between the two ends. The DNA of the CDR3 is TGTGCCACCAACGACAGGAAGATAATCTATGGCTACACCTTC. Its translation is CATNDRKIIYGYTF.

The CDR3 region is CASSRILPHLTSGGADRETQYF. The CDR3 DNA is TGTGCCAGCAGCCGAATTTTGCCTCACTTGACTAGCGGGGGGGCTGATAGAGAGACCCAGTACTTC. The chain has TRBV21-1 and TRBJ2-5; no check of the table's D call, TRBD2, against the DNA was made. TRBV21-1 is annotated as a pseudogene. This CDR3 has 22 amino acids.